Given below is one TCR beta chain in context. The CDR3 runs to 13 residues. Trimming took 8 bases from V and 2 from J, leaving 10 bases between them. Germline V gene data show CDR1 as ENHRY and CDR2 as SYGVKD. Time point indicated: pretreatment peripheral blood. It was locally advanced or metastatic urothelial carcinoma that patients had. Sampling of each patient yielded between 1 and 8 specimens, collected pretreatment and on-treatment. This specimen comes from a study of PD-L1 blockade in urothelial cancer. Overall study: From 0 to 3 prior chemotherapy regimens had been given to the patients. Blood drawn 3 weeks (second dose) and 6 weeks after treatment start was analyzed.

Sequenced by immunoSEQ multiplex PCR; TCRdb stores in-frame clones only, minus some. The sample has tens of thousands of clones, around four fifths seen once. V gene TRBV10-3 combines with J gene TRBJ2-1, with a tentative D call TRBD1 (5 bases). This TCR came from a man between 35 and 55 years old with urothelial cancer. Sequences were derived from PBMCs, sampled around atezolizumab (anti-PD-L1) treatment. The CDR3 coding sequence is TGTGCCATCTGGGCAGGGCCCTACAATGAGCAGTTCTTC. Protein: CAIWAGPYNEQFF.